This T cell receptor (beta chain) was identified during a study of blood T cell repertoires in COVID-19. Study-level information: Both acute and convalescent COVID-19 samples were obtained from the United States, Italy and Spain. Nucleic acid was either cDNA or gDNA, and it came from T cells, B-cell-depleted T cells, or PBMCs.

Original methodology: From reference gene primer amplification, estimates of nucleated cell counts were derived. The method was immunoSEQ multiplex PCR; TCRdb's version includes in-frame clones alone and lacks a portion of them. Clonal size and the V and J genes are those of that table, whereas D and trimming came from the DNA. Of 90,000 or so clones in the sample, roughly 77% were seen once. Germline V CDR1 and CDR2: LNHDA, SQIVND (reference sequence). This CDR3 is 15 amino acids long. Trimming cost V 1 base and J 7 bases, with 14 bases left between them. The genes are TRBV19 and TRBJ2-1; D perhaps matches TRBD2 (6 bases). The source is a human donor in a cohort sampled during active COVID-19. The sequenced material came from peripheral blood. In DNA, the CDR3 is TGTGCCAGTAGTATAGGGGGGAGGCTGGAGAATGAGCAGTTCTTC. Protein: CASSIGGRLENEQFF. Drawing the rest from reference TRBV19 and TRBJ2-1, the complete variable domain is DGGITQSPKYLFRKEGQNVTLSCEQNLNHDAMYWYRQDPGQGLRLIYYSQIVNDFQKGDIAEGYSVSREKKESFPLTVTSAQKNPTAFYLCASSIGGRLENEQFFGPGTRLTVL.